Each of the 3 T cell receptor beta chains below was sequenced from the same sample in a study of vaccination and CD4 T cells after COVID-19. Their recognized antigens are unknown. Time point described: late sampling 161 to 241 days after vaccination in a few convalescent patients. Described treatment: roughly 11-day PBMC culture with coronavirus spike peptide pools or control peptides (ViraFEST assay). Sequenced with the Oncomine TCR Beta short-read assay was DNA taken from cultured CD4+ T cells. TCRdb re-analysed the PCR reads in MiXCR, keeping a single row per CDR3 protein. The sample lists 15,000 to 20,000 distinct CDR3 sequences, about 59% seen once, with roughly a sixth in the top ten. The starting material was CD4+ T cells from blood, cultured in vitro, obtained about 7 months after SARS-CoV-2 vaccination. The source of these receptors is a human donor who had recovered from COVID-19.

J is TRBJ1-2 and V is TRBV6-1; TRBD1 aligns across 9 bases. From germline, CDR1 is MNHNS and CDR2 SASEGT. The CDR3 is 18 amino acids. V was pared by 0 bases and J by 5 bases, with 13 bases of the junction left unmatched. CDR3 region: CASSEAQVLGQGGYGYTF. The CDR3 nucleotides are TGTGCCAGCAGTGAAGCGCAAGTACTGGGACAGGGAGGGTATGGCTACACCTTC.

This clonotype has more than one count but fewer than ten. The V and J genes are TRBV6-1 and TRBJ1-1; a possible D gene is TRBD1 (6 bases). Germline values: CDR1 MNHNS, CDR2 SASEGT. V lost 4 bases, J lost 3 bases, and 12 bases lay in between. The CDR3 contains 14 residues. CDR3: CASSVQGAYTEAFF. In DNA form, the CDR3 reads TGTGCCAGCAGTGTACAGGGTGCGTACACTGAAGCTTTCTTT.

The rearrangement links TRBV5-8 to TRBJ2-3, with 7 bases fitting TRBD1. The CDR3 spans 16 residues. Unmatched junction bases numbered 10, after V lost 2 bases and J lost 4 bases. Germline loops: CDR1 SGHTS, CDR2 YDEGEE. CDR3 nucleotide sequence: TGTGCCAGCAGCTTCAATGACGACAGGGCGGCAGATACGCAGTATTTT. Protein product: CASSFNDDRAADTQYF.